This T cell receptor beta chain stems from a study of blood T cell repertoires in COVID-19. For the study at large: Acute and convalescent COVID-19 specimens originated in the United States, Italy and Spain. Nucleic acid was either cDNA or gDNA, and it came from T cells, B-cell-depleted T cells, or PBMCs.

The CDR3 length is 14 residues. Deletions cut 3 bases from V and 6 bases from J, with 14 bases between. CDR1 is MDHEN, CDR2 SYDVKM, per germline. Under the authors' procedure: Amplification of reference gene primers was used by the study to estimate nucleated cell counts. TCRdb's table, derived via immunoSEQ multiplex PCR, lists solely in-frame clones and lacks some. V, J and clone size reflect that table, while D and trimming were determined from the DNA. The table has 240,000 or so clones, 75% to 90% seen once. This clonotype originated in a woman aged 55-69 years with active or convalescent COVID-19. The V and J genes are TRBV28 and TRBJ1-2; no clear D gene. The source material was peripheral blood. CDR3 protein: CASSLPTARDGYTF. The CDR3 DNA reads as TGTGCCAGCAGTTTGCCGACTGCACGGGATGGCTACACCTTC.